The TCR beta chain under discussion was sequenced for a study of blood T cell repertoires in COVID-19. Study at large: Some COVID-19 samples were acute and others convalescent; all came from the United States, Italy and Spain.

Measured with immunoSEQ multiplex PCR; TCRdb has only the in-frame clones, and not every one. The sample carries about 270,000 clones, around nine tenths recorded once. V lost 2 bases and J lost 8; bases outside the gene matches: 6. Per the germline V gene, CDR1 is SGHNT and CDR2 is YYREEE (reference sequence). The CDR3 spans 14 residues. The table lists this clone with a count of one. The J gene is TRBJ2-1, the V gene TRBV5-4, with 8 positions matching TRBD2. Input material: peripheral blood. The clonotype originates from a man in his forties with active or convalescent COVID-19. The CDR3 nucleotides read TGTGCCAGCAGCTTACCGGGACTAGTCGATGAGCAGTTCTTC. This gives the protein CASSLPGLVDEQFF.